This is a list of T cell receptor beta chains from one sample in a study of beta chain features in type 1 diabetes. Assay used: immunoSEQ multiplex PCR; TCRdb lists only in-frame clones, some missing. This table holds about 210,000 clones, under 13% found once. Sequenced: central memory CD4+ T cells from blood. These receptors were collected from a man aged 18 to 35 in good health. Each CDR3 is given with its conserved first and last residue. Fields, in order: V gene, J gene, CDR3 length, D gene, CDR3 protein. A D gene is named only where the DNA matches it firmly.

V gene: TRBV4-1; J gene: TRBJ1-5; CDR3 length: 15; D gene: -; CDR3 protein: CASSPLDLAGQPQHF
V gene: TRBV28; J gene: TRBJ1-4; CDR3 length: 15; D gene: -; CDR3 protein: CASSEGGDGNEKLFF
V gene: TRBV2; J gene: TRBJ2-7; CDR3 length: 11; D gene: TRBD1; CDR3 protein: CASSPGQGPYF
V gene: TRBV2; J gene: TRBJ2-1; CDR3 length: 13; D gene: -; CDR3 protein: CASKRGLANEQFF
V gene: TRBV5-4; J gene: TRBJ2-1; CDR3 length: 15; D gene: TRBD2; CDR3 protein: CASSFRREGYNEQFF
V gene: TRBV4-1; J gene: TRBJ2-5; CDR3 length: 14; D gene: TRBD2; CDR3 protein: CASSLREAQETQYF
V gene: TRBV30; J gene: TRBJ2-3; CDR3 length: 12; D gene: -; CDR3 protein: CAWSDGADTQYF
V gene: TRBV14; J gene: TRBJ2-3; CDR3 length: 14; D gene: TRBD2; CDR3 protein: CASSQEFAGAPQYF
V gene: TRBV29-1; J gene: TRBJ1-2; CDR3 length: 13; D gene: -; CDR3 protein: CSSGPGPNYGYTF
V gene: TRBV6-5; J gene: TRBJ2-1; CDR3 length: 12; D gene: -; CDR3 protein: CASRPPDGSAFF
V gene: TRBV4-1; J gene: TRBJ2-6; CDR3 length: 19; D gene: TRBD1; CDR3 protein: CASSQGGPWTGTGANVLTF
V gene: TRBV6-4; J gene: TRBJ1-5; CDR3 length: 14; D gene: -; CDR3 protein: CASSRDWHNQPQHF
V gene: TRBV15; J gene: TRBJ2-3; CDR3 length: 18; D gene: -; CDR3 protein: CATSRVSGGLGFTDTQYF
V gene: TRBV28; J gene: TRBJ2-1; CDR3 length: 13; D gene: -; CDR3 protein: CASRPGTRPTFFF
V gene: TRBV11-2; J gene: TRBJ2-7; CDR3 length: 13; D gene: -; CDR3 protein: CASSQHTGYEQYF
V gene: TRBV28; J gene: TRBJ2-7; CDR3 length: 14; D gene: TRBD1; CDR3 protein: CASSSSTGTYEQYF
V gene: TRBV23-1; J gene: TRBJ2-7; CDR3 length: 16; D gene: TRBD1; CDR3 protein: CASSQSGQGAVHEQYF
V gene: TRBV27; J gene: TRBJ2-1; CDR3 length: 13; D gene: TRBD1; CDR3 protein: CASSFWTGHEQFF
V gene: TRBV5-4; J gene: TRBJ1-5; CDR3 length: 15; D gene: -; CDR3 protein: CASSLGGGINQPQHF
V gene: TRBV14; J gene: TRBJ2-1; CDR3 length: 11; D gene: TRBD2; CDR3 protein: CASSQAGGQFF
V gene: TRBV2; J gene: TRBJ2-3; CDR3 length: 14; D gene: -; CDR3 protein: CASTGGYSTDTQYF
V gene: TRBV10-3; J gene: TRBJ2-2; CDR3 length: 15; D gene: -; CDR3 protein: CATRPRGADTGELFF
V gene: TRBV6-5; J gene: TRBJ2-5; CDR3 length: 13; D gene: -; CDR3 protein: CASGPELGETQYF
V gene: TRBV7-9; J gene: TRBJ1-2; CDR3 length: 13; D gene: -; CDR3 protein: CASSPDGELGYTF
V gene: TRBV29-1; J gene: TRBJ2-1; CDR3 length: 13; D gene: -; CDR3 protein: CSVGKGSYNEQFF
V gene: TRBV4-1; J gene: TRBJ2-1; CDR3 length: 16; D gene: TRBD2; CDR3 protein: CASSQDRLAGYNEQFF
V gene: TRBV28; J gene: TRBJ2-7; CDR3 length: 15; D gene: -; CDR3 protein: CASSLARAGSYEQYF
V gene: TRBV30; J gene: TRBJ2-5; CDR3 length: 14; D gene: TRBD1; CDR3 protein: CAWSVPGTGEEQYF
V gene: TRBV27; J gene: TRBJ1-5; CDR3 length: 13; D gene: -; CDR3 protein: CASSFNLNQPQHF
V gene: TRBV30; J gene: TRBJ1-2; CDR3 length: 14; D gene: TRBD1; CDR3 protein: CAWSVLGTGDGYTF
V gene: TRBV7-7; J gene: TRBJ1-5; CDR3 length: 13; D gene: -; CDR3 protein: CASSLDWGQPQHF
V gene: TRBV6-5; J gene: TRBJ2-1; CDR3 length: 15; D gene: -; CDR3 protein: CASSYSLGLYNEQFF
V gene: TRBV7-2; J gene: TRBJ2-3; CDR3 length: 16; D gene: -; CDR3 protein: CASSPQRTMGADTQYF
V gene: TRBV4-2; J gene: TRBJ2-5; CDR3 length: 15; D gene: -; CDR3 protein: CASSQPQSYQETQYF
V gene: TRBV7-2; J gene: TRBJ2-7; CDR3 length: 15; D gene: -; CDR3 protein: CASSIRGGESYEQYF
V gene: TRBV30; J gene: TRBJ2-7; CDR3 length: 15; D gene: -; CDR3 protein: CAWRPSLRSSYEQYF
V gene: TRBV7-2; J gene: TRBJ2-7; CDR3 length: 12; D gene: -; CDR3 protein: CASSPGIYEQYF
V gene: TRBV5-4; J gene: TRBJ2-7; CDR3 length: 15; D gene: -; CDR3 protein: CASSPGGTATTEQYF
V gene: TRBV29-1; J gene: TRBJ1-1; CDR3 length: 14; D gene: -; CDR3 protein: CSVVRDEKFTEAFF
V gene: TRBV7-2; J gene: TRBJ2-7; CDR3 length: 15; D gene: TRBD2; CDR3 protein: CASTPGGTGALEQYF
V gene: TRBV30; J gene: TRBJ1-5; CDR3 length: 16; D gene: -; CDR3 protein: CAWSRNPGSAVQPQHF
V gene: TRBV5-4; J gene: TRBJ2-3; CDR3 length: 14; D gene: TRBD2; CDR3 protein: CASSGKREDDTQYF
V gene: TRBV2; J gene: TRBJ2-1; CDR3 length: 14; D gene: TRBD2; CDR3 protein: CASAGLAVYNEQFF
V gene: TRBV18; J gene: TRBJ2-7; CDR3 length: 14; D gene: -; CDR3 protein: CASSPPRTSYEQYF
V gene: TRBV15; J gene: TRBJ2-2; CDR3 length: 15; D gene: -; CDR3 protein: CATSRPQRNTGELFF
V gene: TRBV29-1; J gene: TRBJ2-3; CDR3 length: 14; D gene: TRBD1; CDR3 protein: CSVGTVHNTDTQYF
V gene: TRBV7-9; J gene: TRBJ2-3; CDR3 length: 15; D gene: TRBD1; CDR3 protein: CASSTGTGGTDTQYF
V gene: TRBV30; J gene: TRBJ1-2; CDR3 length: 14; D gene: TRBD1; CDR3 protein: CAWSPPGQVYGYTF
V gene: TRBV10-3; J gene: TRBJ2-7; CDR3 length: 14; D gene: TRBD1; CDR3 protein: CAINPGQTIYEQYF
V gene: TRBV7-9; J gene: TRBJ2-3; CDR3 length: 15; D gene: -; CDR3 protein: CASSLVSQGADTQYF
V gene: TRBV4-1; J gene: TRBJ2-5; CDR3 length: 15; D gene: TRBD2; CDR3 protein: CASSPSGRPEETQYF
V gene: TRBV28; J gene: TRBJ2-5; CDR3 length: 13; D gene: TRBD2; CDR3 protein: CASRTSGRETQYF
V gene: TRBV30; J gene: TRBJ1-5; CDR3 length: 11; D gene: -; CDR3 protein: CAWVFNQPQHF
V gene: TRBV7-9; J gene: TRBJ2-2; CDR3 length: 11; D gene: -; CDR3 protein: CASSSMGELFF
V gene: TRBV7-3; J gene: TRBJ2-1; CDR3 length: 18; D gene: -; CDR3 protein: CASSLTYGWPASYNEQFF